The clone carrying this T cell receptor (beta chain) was seen many times. What it recognizes is unknown. This CDR3 is 17 amino acids long. Germline CDR1 SGHKS, CDR2 YYEKEE (reference sequence). After removal of 2 bases from V and 7 bases from J, the junction contained 12 bases not matched to a gene. 5'RACE, which relied on constant-segment primers, yielded TCR alpha and TCR beta cDNA libraries carrying sample barcodes and UMIs. Each CDR3 protein is one row after TCRdb ran MiXCR on the 5' RACE reads. The table has approximately 400,000 distinct CDR3 sequences, more than 15% seen once. The data derive from a study of T-cell memory formation after mild COVID-19. Findings and caveats of the study: Clones shrinking from day 15 to 85 showed even CD4/CD8 mixes; later expanders tilted CD4+. There were some responding clones in pre-infection memory, which suggested that cross-reactive memory had joined. Second-wave clones peaking on day 37 lacked confirmed SARS-CoV-2 specificity.

Sequencing used PBMCs or a T cell subset sorted from them (not recorded which). The chain uses TRBV5-5 and TRBJ1-6; TRBD1 matches 7 bases. The TCR originated in a man aged 18 to 30 who had mild COVID-19 (a few samples of this study predate the infection). Cell type and time point are not known. CDR3 DNA sequence: TGTGCCAGCAGCTTCGGATTCGACAGGGTGATGAATTCACCCCTCCACTTT. It specifies CASSFGFDRVMNSPLHF.